This T cell receptor (beta chain) was recorded in a study of CD8+ T cells in alopecia areata. Study context: Tofacitinib was taken orally by treated patients, and the dose was 5 to 10 mg twice daily.

As the sequencing template, cDNA was produced by extracting RNA and reverse transcribing it. Here immunoSEQ multiplex PCR was the method, and the copy in TCRdb shows in-frame clones only, minus some. The repertoire holds 150,000 to 200,000 clones, with around 71% as singletons. In alopecia areata patients, both lesional scalp punch biopsies and peripheral blood were collected. Separation by sorting yielded CD4+ and CD8+ T cells from PBMCs. Trimming took 1 base from V and 8 from J; bases not matched to a gene: 6. The CDR3 has 15 amino acids. CDR1 MGHDK and CDR2 SYGVNS come from the germline V gene. This rearrangement joins TRBV25-1 to TRBJ1-4, with 8 bases lining up with TRBD1. The sample here was CD8+ T cells sorted from blood, taken at week 0. The clonotype originates from a human donor with alopecia areata. The CDR3 sequence is CASSEWDRLREKLFF. The CDR3 nucleotides are TGTGCCAGCAGTGAATGGGACAGGCTTAGGGAAAAACTGTTTTTT.